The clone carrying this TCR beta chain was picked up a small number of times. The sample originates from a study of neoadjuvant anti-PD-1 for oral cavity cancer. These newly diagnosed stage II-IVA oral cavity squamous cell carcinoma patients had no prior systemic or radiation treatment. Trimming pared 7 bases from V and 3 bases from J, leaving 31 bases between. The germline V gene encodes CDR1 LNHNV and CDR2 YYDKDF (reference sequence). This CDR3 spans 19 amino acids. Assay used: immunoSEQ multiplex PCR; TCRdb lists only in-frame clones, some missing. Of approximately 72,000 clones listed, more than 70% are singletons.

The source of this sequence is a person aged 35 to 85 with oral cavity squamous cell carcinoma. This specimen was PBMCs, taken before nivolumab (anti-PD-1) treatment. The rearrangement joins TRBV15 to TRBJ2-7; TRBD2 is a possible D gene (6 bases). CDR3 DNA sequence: TGTGCCACCATCCAGCGGTTAGCGGCCCCCTCGTTCGAAATCTACGAGCAGTACTTC. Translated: CATIQRLAAPSFEIYEQYF.